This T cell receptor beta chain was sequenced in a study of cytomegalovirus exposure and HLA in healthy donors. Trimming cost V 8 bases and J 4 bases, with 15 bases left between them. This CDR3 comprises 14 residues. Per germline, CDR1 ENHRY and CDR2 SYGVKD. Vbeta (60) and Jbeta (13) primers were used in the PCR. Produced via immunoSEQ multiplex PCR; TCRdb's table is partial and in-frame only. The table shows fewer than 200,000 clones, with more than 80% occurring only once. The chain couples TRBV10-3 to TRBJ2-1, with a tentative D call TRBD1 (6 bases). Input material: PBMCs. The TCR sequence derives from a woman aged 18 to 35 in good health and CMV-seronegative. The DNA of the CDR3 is TGTGCCATCGGGGAAACCACAGGGTACAATGAGCAGTTCTTC. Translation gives CAIGETTGYNEQFF.